This TCR beta chain was documented in a study of read filtering for tumor transcriptome and immune sequencing (dated by TCRdb to between 2020 and 2021). In terms of the full investigation: Of the patients in the cohort, approximately 17 were male and 14 to 15 were female, and their mean age was 65.9 years, with a range of about 47 to 85. Under revised international staging, roughly 8 patients fell into R-ISS I, about 17 into R-ISS II and over five into R-ISS III. Whole-transcriptome libraries were prepared with the TruSeq RNA Access Library Prep Kit after DNase treatment. TCR-region mapped reads per sample ranged from about 4 to 10.27 million with IR-seq versus only about 85 to 1,300 with RNA-seq. TCR repertoires obtained by targeted immune repertoire sequencing and by bulk whole-transcriptome sequencing performed on the same bone marrow samples were compared. A main aim was a read-filtering strategy for immune repertoire data, specifically whether clonotypes supported by a single read should be removed. Summary of the overall study and its limitations: Single-read clonotypes made up around 82% of clonotypes but only approximately 3.5% of total reads in IR-seq, compared with 65% to 75% of clonotypes and roughly 45% of reads in RNA-seq. The sorted CD138-negative fraction was not purified T cells but a mixed bone marrow immune population. When single-read clonotypes were removed, the proportions of shared clonotypes in IR-seq and RNA-seq correlated more strongly. Compared with RNA-seq, IR-seq captured clonotypes at much higher depth and more reliably, and a smaller IR-seq throughput was enough to identify most shared clonotypes.

Between the V and J ends, shortened by 4 bases and 8 bases respectively, the junction contains 15 bases. The germline V gene supplies CDR1 SNHLY and CDR2 FYNNEI. There are 14 amino acids in the CDR3, from cysteine to phenylalanine inclusive. Only the CDR3 portion is preserved as DNA: 42 bases, with reading frame beginning at the first base. TCR libraries were constructed from roughly 0.4 ug RNA using the Immunoverse kit, and molecular barcoded adaptors covering alpha/delta and beta/gamma chains were employed. TCR library preparation was performed with the same RNA that was used for transcriptome sequencing. Sequencing of TCR libraries was carried out on an Illumina HiSeq 4000 with 2 x 150 cycles. Per the original workflow: With MiXCR, TCR reads were aligned to human V, D, J and C references and assembled into CDR3 clonotypes, with quality filtering and error correction included. The tcR package in R was used for analysis of clonotype counts and gene usage diversity. For inspection of raw mapping reads, RNA-seq reads were mapped by STAR aligner version 2.5.3a onto GRCh37 of the human genome. To test how sequencing depth affects detected clonotypes, IR-seq fastq files were randomly downsampled with Seqtk 1.3. In-frame beta chains were kept once TCRdb had trimmed the public reads at Q25 with fastp and called clones with MiXCR. Every distinct CDR3 protein forms one entry, paired with its most common genes and DNA. The V and J calls reflect TCRdb's pipeline rather than the authors' work. The sample table contains about 130,000 distinct CDR3 sequences; only one count was recorded for over 10% of them. Just under 8.5% of the sample goes to the ten largest clones.

Bone marrow was sampled from every patient at the time of active disease. Ficoll-Hypaque density gradient centrifugation was used to isolate bone marrow mononuclear cells. To remove myeloma plasma cells, the cells were labeled with CD138 magnetic microbeads on a MACS separator, and CD138-negative cells were then collected by negative selection. The purity of the isolated cells was checked by flow cytometry with CD138 antibodies on an Attune NxT. Total RNA was extracted using TRIzol reagent and was quantified on a NanoDrop spectrophotometer. Paired RNA-seq and IR-seq were performed on each patient's CD138-negative bone marrow sample. This clonotype was seen repeatedly, ten times or more. There is no known antigen for this receptor. Base quality data are lacking; no much larger clone is found one base away.

The receptor comes from a donor at least 40 years old with multiple myeloma. Source material: a population of CD138-negative cells sorted from bone marrow. The sample's cell subset or site label, decoded: bone marrow mononuclear cells depleted of CD138+ plasma/myeloma cells by negative magnetic selection. The chain employs TRBV2 and TRBJ1-5; the D gene is unclear. This receptor carries the CDR3 CASSAKAPREPQHF. The DNA sequence is given as TGTGCCAGCAGTGCAAAGGCCCCGAGGGAGCCCCAGCATTTT.